The 21 T cell receptor beta chains below were found in one sample sequenced in a study of OX40 agonist ivuxolimab in advanced cancers. The method was immunoSEQ multiplex PCR; TCRdb's version includes in-frame clones alone and lacks a portion of them. The sample includes roughly 20,000 clones, 65% to 75% of them seen just once. This specimen was CD4+ or CD8+ T cells sorted from blood, taken in a trial of the OX40 agonist ivuxolimab. Receptors originate from an adult with an advanced solid tumor such as melanoma, head and neck, liver or kidney cancer.

This clone appeared a single time. The V call is TRBV13, the J call TRBJ2-2; D uncertain. The CDR3 spans 13 residues. Trimming stripped 4 bases from V and 4 bases from J, with 7 bases between. Germline V gene data show CDR1 as PRHDT and CDR2 as FYEKMQ (reference sequence). Written as DNA, the CDR3 is TGTGCCAGCAGCTCTCGTAGCACCGGGGAGCTGTTTTTT. Translated: CASSSRSTGELFF.

The chain couples TRBV12-5 to TRBJ1-5; no clear D gene. V lost 7 bases, J lost 3 bases, and 10 bases lay in between. CDR3 length: 13 residues. CDR1 is LGHNT and CDR2 is FRNRAP in the germline V gene. The CDR3 DNA sequence: TGTGCTAGTGCCATCATTGACAATCAGCCCCAGCATTTT. Encoded protein: CASAIIDNQPQHF.

The chain is built from TRBV7-6 and TRBJ2-7, with 10 bases that match TRBD2. The CDR3 loop spans 15 amino acids. V lost 1 base and J lost 2; bases outside the gene matches: 2. The V gene's germline CDR1 is SGHVS and CDR2 FNYEAQ. In DNA form, the CDR3 reads TGTGCCAGCAGCTTAGAACTAGCGGGAACCTACGAGCAGTACTTC. Its protein product is CASSLELAGTYEQYF.

The chain is built from TRBV6-1 and TRBJ1-2; 8 positions agree with TRBD1. This CDR3 spans 14 amino acids. Per the germline V gene, CDR1 is MNHNS and CDR2 is SASEGT. Trimming cost V 3 bases and J 2 bases; bases outside gene matches: 2. This CDR3 reads CASSDRQGNYGYTF. CDR3 nucleotide sequence: TGTGCCAGCAGTGATAGACAGGGGAACTATGGCTACACCTTC.

V and J are TRBV29-1 and TRBJ2-7; tentatively, D is TRBD2 (6 bases). Germline lookup yields CDR1 SQVTM and CDR2 ANQGSEA. The CDR3 extends over 14 amino acids. V was pared by 0 bases and J by 2 bases, with 11 bases between. Written as DNA, the CDR3 is TGCAGCGTTGAAGATGGGCGGGGAACCTACGAGCAGTACTTC. Protein: CSVEDGRGTYEQYF.

The chain recombines TRBV9 with TRBJ2-7; 12 nucleotides match TRBD1. Germline CDR1 SGDLS, CDR2 YYNGEE. The CDR3 consists of 14 residues. V lost 2 bases and J lost 7; bases outside the gene matches: 4. The CDR3 sequence is CASSVGTGGWEQYF. The CDR3 bases are TGTGCCAGCAGCGTGGGGACAGGGGGCTGGGAGCAGTACTTC.

The chain couples TRBV28 to TRBJ2-7, with D unclear. V was cut by 3 bases and J by 6 bases, with 9 bases left in between. Germline V CDR1 and CDR2: MDHEN, SYDVKM. The CDR3 length is 12 residues. The CDR3 region is CASSLWVTEQYF. The CDR3 nucleotides are TGTGCCAGCAGTTTGTGGGTAACCGAGCAGTACTTC. The full variable domain, completed using reference TRBV28 and TRBJ2-7, is DVKVTQSSRYLVKRTGEKVFLECVQDMDHENMFWYRQDPGLGLRLIYFSYDVKMKEKGDIPEGYSVSREKKERFSLILESASTNQTSMYLCASSLWVTEQYFGPGTRLTVT.

The rearrangement links TRBV4-2 to TRBJ1-4; D perhaps matches TRBD1 (6 bases). Looked up from germline, CDR1 is LGHNA and CDR2 is YNFKEQ. Trimming cost V 5 bases and J 6 bases, with 13 bases left between them. The CDR3 has 14 amino acids. The CDR3 nucleotides read TGTGCCAGCAGCTTCGGTGGGGGCGATGAAAAACTGTTTTTT. Protein: CASSFGGGDEKLFF.

The chain has TRBV27 and TRBJ2-7; 8 bases map to TRBD2. The CDR3 has 15 residues. Germline lookup yields CDR1 MNHEY and CDR2 SMNVEV (reference sequence). Trimming took 8 bases from V and 0 from J; bases not matched to a gene: 9. CDR3 in DNA: TGTGCCAGCCAGCCCTCCGGGACTAGCTCCTACGAGCAGTACTTC. This translates into CASQPSGTSSYEQYF.

The chain joins TRBV2 to TRBJ2-7, with no clear D. V shed 10 bases and J shed 3 bases, with 16 bases lying between them. This CDR3 is built from 13 residues. Germline V lookup: CDR1 SNHLY, CDR2 FYNNEI. The CDR3 DNA reads as TGTGCCACTCCCGGATCTTGGCTCTACGAGCAGTACTTC. Translating gives CATPGSWLYEQYF.

V is TRBV18 and J is TRBJ2-7; D not certain. This CDR3 has 12 residues. With 4 bases removed from V and 7 bases from J, the gap between germline ends came to 11 bases. Germline loops: CDR1 KGHSH, CDR2 LQKENI. CDR3 loop: CASSLKLEEQYF. The DNA for the CDR3 is TGTGCCAGCTCACTTAAGCTTGAGGAGCAGTACTTC.

This chain uses TRBV27 with TRBJ1-1; D possibly corresponds to TRBD1 (5 bases). The CDR3 covers 14 residues. CDR1 is MNHEY and CDR2 is SMNVEV in the germline V gene (reference sequence). The germline V and J ends were trimmed by 0 bases and 5 bases, with 10 bases remaining between them. The CDR3 spells CASSLSQGGTEAFF. In DNA form, the CDR3 reads TGTGCCAGCAGTTTATCTCAGGGTGGGACTGAAGCTTTCTTT.

The CDR3 is CASSFLSGNNEQFF. As DNA, the CDR3 is TGTGCCAGCAGTTTCCTTAGCGGCAACAATGAGCAGTTCTTC. J is TRBJ2-1 and V is TRBV27; TRBD2 is a possible D gene (6 bases). CDR1 and CDR2 from the germline V gene are MNHEY and SMNVEV (reference sequence). The length of the CDR3 is 14 residues. Trimming took 3 bases from V and 5 from J, leaving 11 bases between them.

This clone is categorized as large. The V and J genes are TRBV13 and TRBJ2-3; 9 nucleotides align to TRBD2. V was clipped by 6 bases and J by 6 bases; unmatched bases: 7. Germline-derived CDR1 and CDR2 are PRHDT and FYEKMQ (reference sequence). The CDR3 runs 14 residues. The CDR3 here is CASSYSGSTDTQYF. The DNA of the CDR3 is TGTGCCAGCAGTTATAGCGGGAGTACGGATACGCAGTATTTT.

This chain connects TRBV2 to TRBJ2-1; TRBD1 is a possible D gene (6 bases). CDR1 SNHLY and CDR2 FYNNEI come from the germline V gene. There are 16 residues in the CDR3. The V gene lost 2 bases and the J gene lost 0 bases, with 11 bases spanning the gap. In DNA, the CDR3 is TGTGCCAGCAGTGAACAGGGCAGGGGCTCCTACAATGAGCAGTTCTTC. Translating gives CASSEQGRGSYNEQFF.

V is TRBV27 and J is TRBJ2-1; perhaps TRBD1 as D (6 bases). Germline CDR1 is MNHEY and CDR2 is SMNVEV (reference sequence). V gave up 6 bases and J gave up 8 bases, with 8 bases separating them. The CDR3 extends over 11 amino acids. The chain's CDR3 is CASRAGDEQFF. CDR3 nucleotide sequence: TGTGCCAGCAGGGCAGGGGATGAGCAGTTCTTC.

The chain is built from TRBV6-6 and TRBJ2-7; D uncertain. The CDR3 spans 15 residues. The germline V and J ends were trimmed by 1 base and 1 base, with 11 bases remaining between them. CDR1 is MNHNY, CDR2 SVGAGI, per germline (reference sequence). The DNA for the CDR3 is TGTGCCAGCAGTTACTTGGGCGGCCAATCCTACGAGCAGTACTTC. Its translation is CASSYLGGQSYEQYF.

The chain is built from TRBV2 and TRBJ2-7; tentatively, D is TRBD1 or TRBD2 (5 bases each). Germline loops: CDR1 SNHLY, CDR2 FYNNEI. Trimming took off 8 bases at V and 6 bases at J, with 17 bases between the two ends. This CDR3 region has 13 residues. The CDR3 nucleotides are TGTGCCAGCGGACTTGGACATTGGGGCGAGCAGTACTTC. This encodes CASGLGHWGEQYF.

The chain recombines TRBV4-3 with TRBJ2-7; D is undetermined. This CDR3 has 13 amino acids. Looked up from germline, CDR1 is LGHNA and CDR2 is YSLEER. Trimming removed 4 bases at V and 3 bases at J, with 10 bases between. For the CDR3, the DNA is TGCGCCAGCAGCCCTGGCAAGGGCTACGAGCAGTACTTC. It is translated as CASSPGKGYEQYF.

This clone was recorded a few times. The rearrangement links TRBV30 to TRBJ2-6; D might be TRBD2 (6 bases). Germline CDR1 GTSNPN, CDR2 SVGIG (reference sequence). Deletions cut 8 bases from V and 1 base from J, with 12 bases between. The CDR3 extends over 14 amino acids. The CDR3 region has the DNA TGTGCCGGAGGGTCAGGGTCTGGGGCCAACGTCCTGACTTTC. It specifies CAGGSGSGANVLTF.

The V and J genes are TRBV6-5 and TRBJ2-3; TRBD2 matches at 7 bases. Unmatched junction bases numbered 4, after V lost 6 bases and J lost 1 base. The germline V gene encodes CDR1 MNHEY and CDR2 SVGAGI. CDR3 size: 14 residues. The CDR3 bases are TGTGCCAGCAGCCCTAGCGGAGGCACAGATACGCAGTATTTT. The encoded protein is CASSPSGGTDTQYF.